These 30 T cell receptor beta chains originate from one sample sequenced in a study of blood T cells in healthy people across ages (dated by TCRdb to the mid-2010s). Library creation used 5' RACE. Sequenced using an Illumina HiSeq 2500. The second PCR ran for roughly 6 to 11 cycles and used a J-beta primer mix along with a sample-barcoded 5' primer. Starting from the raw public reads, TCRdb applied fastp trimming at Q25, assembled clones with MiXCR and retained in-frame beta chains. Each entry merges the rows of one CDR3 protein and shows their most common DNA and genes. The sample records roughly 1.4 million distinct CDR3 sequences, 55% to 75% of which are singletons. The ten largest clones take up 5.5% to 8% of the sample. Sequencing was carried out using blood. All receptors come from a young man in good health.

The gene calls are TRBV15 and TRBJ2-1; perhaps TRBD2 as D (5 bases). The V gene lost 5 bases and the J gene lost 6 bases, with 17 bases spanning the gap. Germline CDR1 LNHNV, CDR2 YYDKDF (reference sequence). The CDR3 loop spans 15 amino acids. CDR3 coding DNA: TGTGCCACCAGCCTCCGGTTCAGAGGGCGCAATGAGCAGTTCTTC. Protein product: CATSLRFRGRNEQFF.

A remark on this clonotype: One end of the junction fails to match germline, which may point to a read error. The CDR3: CASSESNNYGNTF. CDR3 nucleotide sequence: TGCGCCAGCAGTGAGTCGAACAACTATGGCAACACCTTC. The chain employs TRBV10-2 and TRBJ1-2; D call uncertain. CDR3 length: 13 residues. In germline, CDR1 is WSHSY, CDR2 SAAADI.

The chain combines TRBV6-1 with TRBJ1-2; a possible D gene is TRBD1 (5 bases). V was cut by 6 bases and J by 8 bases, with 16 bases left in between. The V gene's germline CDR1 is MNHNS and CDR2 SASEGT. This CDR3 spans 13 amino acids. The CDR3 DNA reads TGTGCCAGCAGCAGGGACGAGGATTTCGGCTACACCTTC. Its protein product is CASSRDEDFGYTF.

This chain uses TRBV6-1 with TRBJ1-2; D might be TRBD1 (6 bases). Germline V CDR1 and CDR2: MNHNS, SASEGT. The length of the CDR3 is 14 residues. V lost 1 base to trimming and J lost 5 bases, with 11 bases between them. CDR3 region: CASSEGTAYYGYTF. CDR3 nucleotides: TGTGCCAGCAGTGAAGGGACAGCATATTATGGCTACACCTTC.

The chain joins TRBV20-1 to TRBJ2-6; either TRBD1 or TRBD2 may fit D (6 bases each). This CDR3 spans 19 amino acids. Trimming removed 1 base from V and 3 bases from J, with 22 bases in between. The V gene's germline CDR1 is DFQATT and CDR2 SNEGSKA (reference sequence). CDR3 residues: CSARVSGGAPVSGANVLTF. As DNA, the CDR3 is TGCAGTGCTAGAGTTTCCGGGGGCGCCCCCGTTAGTGGGGCCAACGTCCTGACTTTC.

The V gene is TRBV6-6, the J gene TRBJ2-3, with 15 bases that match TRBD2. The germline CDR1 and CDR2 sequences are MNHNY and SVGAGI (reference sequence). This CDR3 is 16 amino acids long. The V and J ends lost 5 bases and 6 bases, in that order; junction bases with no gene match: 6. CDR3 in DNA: TGTGCCAGCAGTGGGGCCGGGACTAGCGGGAGGGATACGCAGTATTTT. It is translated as CASSGAGTSGRDTQYF.

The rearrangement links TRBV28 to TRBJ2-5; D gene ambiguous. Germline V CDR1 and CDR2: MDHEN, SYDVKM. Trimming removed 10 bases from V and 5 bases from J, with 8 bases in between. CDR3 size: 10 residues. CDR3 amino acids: CATGWETQYF. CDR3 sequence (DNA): TGTGCCACCGGTTGGGAGACCCAGTACTTC.

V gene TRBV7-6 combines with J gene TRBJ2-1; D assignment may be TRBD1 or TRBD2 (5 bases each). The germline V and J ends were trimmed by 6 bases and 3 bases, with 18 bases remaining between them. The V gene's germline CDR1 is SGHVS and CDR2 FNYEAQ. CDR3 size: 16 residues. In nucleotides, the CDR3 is TGTGCCAGCAGTACCCCAAGGGACGTCGTCTACAATGAGCAGTTCTTC. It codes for CASSTPRDVVYNEQFF.

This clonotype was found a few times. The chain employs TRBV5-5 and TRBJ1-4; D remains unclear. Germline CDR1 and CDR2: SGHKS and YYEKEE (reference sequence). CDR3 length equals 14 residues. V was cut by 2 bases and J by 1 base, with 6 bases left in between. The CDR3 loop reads CASSLDGTNEKLFF. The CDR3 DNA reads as TGTGCCAGCAGCTTAGACGGAACTAATGAAAAACTGTTTTTT. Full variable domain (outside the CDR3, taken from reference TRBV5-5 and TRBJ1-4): DAGVTQSPTHLIKTRGQQVTLRCSPISGHKSVSWYQQVLGQGPQFIFQYYEKEERGRGNFPDRFSARQFPNYSSELNVNALLLGDSALYLCASSLDGTNEKLFFGSGTQLSVL.

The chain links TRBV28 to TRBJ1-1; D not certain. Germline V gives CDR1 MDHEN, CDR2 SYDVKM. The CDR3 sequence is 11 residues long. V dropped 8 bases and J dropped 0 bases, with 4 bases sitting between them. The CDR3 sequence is CASALNTEAFF. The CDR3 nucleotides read TGTGCCAGCGCCCTGAACACTGAAGCTTTCTTT.

CDR3 amino acids: CASSLMGAEVSDTQYF. CDR3 DNA: TGTGCCAGCAGCTTAATGGGGGCGGAAGTGTCAGATACGCAGTATTTT. The rearrangement uses TRBV7-8 and TRBJ2-3, with D tentatively TRBD1 (6 bases). CDR3 length: 16 amino acids. Germline loops: CDR1 SGHVS, CDR2 FQNEAQ. Trimming stripped 2 bases from V and 4 bases from J, with 16 bases between.

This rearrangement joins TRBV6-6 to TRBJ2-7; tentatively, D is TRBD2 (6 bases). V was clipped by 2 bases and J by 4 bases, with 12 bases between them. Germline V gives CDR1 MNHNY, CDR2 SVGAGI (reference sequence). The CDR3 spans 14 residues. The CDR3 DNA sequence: TGTGCCAGCAGTTACAACCCGGGAGTGTACGAGCAGTACTTC. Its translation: CASSYNPGVYEQYF.

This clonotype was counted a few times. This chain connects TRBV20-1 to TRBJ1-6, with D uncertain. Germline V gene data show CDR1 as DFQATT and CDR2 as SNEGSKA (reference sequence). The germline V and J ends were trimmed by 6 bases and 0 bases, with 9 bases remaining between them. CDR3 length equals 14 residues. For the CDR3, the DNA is TGCAGTGCCATTCGGGACTCCTATAATTCACCCCTCCACTTT. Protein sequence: CSAIRDSYNSPLHF.

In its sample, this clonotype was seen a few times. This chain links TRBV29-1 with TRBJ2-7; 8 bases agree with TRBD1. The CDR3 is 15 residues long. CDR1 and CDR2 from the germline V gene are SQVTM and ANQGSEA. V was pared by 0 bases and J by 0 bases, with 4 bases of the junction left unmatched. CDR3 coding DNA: TGCAGCGTTGAAGAACGGACAGGGTACTCCTACGAGCAGTACTTC. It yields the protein CSVEERTGYSYEQYF.

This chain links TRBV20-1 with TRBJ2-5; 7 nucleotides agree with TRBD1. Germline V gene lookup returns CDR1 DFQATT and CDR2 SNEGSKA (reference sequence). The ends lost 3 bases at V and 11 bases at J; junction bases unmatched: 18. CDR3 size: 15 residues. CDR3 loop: CSARDDRVDSYGQYF. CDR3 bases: TGCAGTGCTAGGGACGACAGGGTTGACTCCTACGGGCAGTACTTC.

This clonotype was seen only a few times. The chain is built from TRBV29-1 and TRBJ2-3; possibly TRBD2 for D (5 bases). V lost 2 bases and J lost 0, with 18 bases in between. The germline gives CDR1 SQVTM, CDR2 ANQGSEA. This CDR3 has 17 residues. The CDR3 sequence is CSVEFPHGVGSTDTQYF. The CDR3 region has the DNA TGCAGCGTTGAATTTCCACACGGGGTCGGTAGCACAGATACGCAGTATTTT.

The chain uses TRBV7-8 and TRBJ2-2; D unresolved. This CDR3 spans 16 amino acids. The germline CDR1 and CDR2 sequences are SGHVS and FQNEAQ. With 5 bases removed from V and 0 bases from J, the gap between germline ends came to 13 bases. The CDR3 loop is CASSPRSGPNTGELFF. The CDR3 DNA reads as TGTGCCAGCAGCCCCAGGTCAGGCCCGAACACCGGGGAGCTGTTTTTT.

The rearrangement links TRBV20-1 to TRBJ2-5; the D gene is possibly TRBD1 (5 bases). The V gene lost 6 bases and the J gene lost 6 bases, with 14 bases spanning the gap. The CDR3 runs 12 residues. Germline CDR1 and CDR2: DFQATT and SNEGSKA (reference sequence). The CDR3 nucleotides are TGCAGTGCCACAGGATTTCTTAAGACCCAGTACTTC. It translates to CSATGFLKTQYF.

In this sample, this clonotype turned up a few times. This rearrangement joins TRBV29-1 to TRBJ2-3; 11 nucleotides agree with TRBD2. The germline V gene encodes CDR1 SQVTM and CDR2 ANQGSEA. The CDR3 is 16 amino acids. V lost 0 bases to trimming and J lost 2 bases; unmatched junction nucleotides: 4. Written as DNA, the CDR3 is TGCAGCGTTGAAGAGAGACTAGCGGGGTTCACAGATACGCAGTATTTT. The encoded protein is CSVEERLAGFTDTQYF.

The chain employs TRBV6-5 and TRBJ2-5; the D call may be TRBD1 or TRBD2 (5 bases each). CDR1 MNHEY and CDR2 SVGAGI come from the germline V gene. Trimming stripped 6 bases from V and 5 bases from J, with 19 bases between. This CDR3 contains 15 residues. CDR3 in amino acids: CASSRGARGGETQYF. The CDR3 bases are TGTGCCAGCAGCCGAGGGGCGAGGGGTGGGGAGACCCAGTACTTC.

The CDR3 spells CATLPRDRGPLPYGYTF. In DNA form, the CDR3 reads TGTGCCACATTACCCAGGGACAGGGGTCCCCTCCCCTATGGCTACACCTTC. The genes are TRBV7-9 and TRBJ1-2; 10 bases line up with TRBD1. Germline lookup yields CDR1 SEHNR and CDR2 FQNEAQ (reference sequence). The V gene end was trimmed by 10 bases and the J gene end by 4 bases; junction bases not matched to a gene: 18. This CDR3 has 17 residues.

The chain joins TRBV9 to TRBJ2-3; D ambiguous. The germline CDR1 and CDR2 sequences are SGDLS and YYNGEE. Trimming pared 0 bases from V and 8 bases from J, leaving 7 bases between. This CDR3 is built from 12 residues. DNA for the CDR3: TGTGCCAGCAGCGTAGCTCCGAGTACGCAGTATTTT. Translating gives CASSVAPSTQYF.

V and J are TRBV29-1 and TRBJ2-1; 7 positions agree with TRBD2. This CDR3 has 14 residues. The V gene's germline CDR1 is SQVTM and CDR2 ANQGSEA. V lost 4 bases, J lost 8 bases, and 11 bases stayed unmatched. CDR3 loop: CSVVLLGGVDEQFF. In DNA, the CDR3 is TGCAGCGTTGTCTTACTGGGGGGGGTAGATGAGCAGTTCTTC.

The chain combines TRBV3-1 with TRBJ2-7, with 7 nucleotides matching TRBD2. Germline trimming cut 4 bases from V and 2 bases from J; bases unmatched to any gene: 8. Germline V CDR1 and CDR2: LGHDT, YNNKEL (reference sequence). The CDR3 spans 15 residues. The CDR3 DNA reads TGTGCCAGCAGCCGACCAGCGGGGTCCACCTACGAGCAGTACTTC. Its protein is CASSRPAGSTYEQYF.

The CDR3 DNA reads as TGTGCCAGCAGGAGAGCGGGAGGGGACAATGAGCAGTTCTTC. As protein: CASRRAGGDNEQFF. This sequence joins TRBV25-1 and TRBJ2-1, with 10 bases matching TRBD2. The CDR3 contains 14 residues. CDR1 MGHDK and CDR2 SYGVNS come from the germline V gene. Trimming cost V 6 bases and J 5 bases; bases outside gene matches: 4.

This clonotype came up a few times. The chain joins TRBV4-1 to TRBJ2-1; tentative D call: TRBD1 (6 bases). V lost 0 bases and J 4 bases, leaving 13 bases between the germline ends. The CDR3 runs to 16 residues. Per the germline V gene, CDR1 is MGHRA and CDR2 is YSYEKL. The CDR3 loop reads CASSQEPSDRYNEQFF. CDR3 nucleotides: TGCGCCAGCAGCCAAGAACCGAGCGACAGGTACAATGAGCAGTTCTTC.

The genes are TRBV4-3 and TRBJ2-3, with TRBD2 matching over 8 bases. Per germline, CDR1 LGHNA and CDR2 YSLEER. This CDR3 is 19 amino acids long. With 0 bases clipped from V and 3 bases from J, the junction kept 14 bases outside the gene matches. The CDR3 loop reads CASSQDPFGVAGLTDTQYF. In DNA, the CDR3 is TGCGCCAGCAGCCAAGATCCCTTCGGAGTAGCGGGACTGACAGATACGCAGTATTTT.

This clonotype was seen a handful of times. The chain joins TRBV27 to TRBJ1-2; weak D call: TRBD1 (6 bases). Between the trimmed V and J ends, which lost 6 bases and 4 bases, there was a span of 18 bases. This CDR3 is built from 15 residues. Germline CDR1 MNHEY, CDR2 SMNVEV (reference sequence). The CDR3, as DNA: TGTGCCAGCAGAGTATACCCGGACAGCCCCTATGGCTACACCTTC. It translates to CASRVYPDSPYGYTF.

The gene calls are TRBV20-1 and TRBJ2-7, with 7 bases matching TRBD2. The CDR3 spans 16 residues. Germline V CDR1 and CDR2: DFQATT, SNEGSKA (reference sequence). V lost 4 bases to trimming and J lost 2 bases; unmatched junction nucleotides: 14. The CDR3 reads CSATTLGSGAAYEQYF. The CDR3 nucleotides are TGCAGTGCTACAACCCTCGGGAGCGGGGCCGCCTACGAGCAGTACTTC.

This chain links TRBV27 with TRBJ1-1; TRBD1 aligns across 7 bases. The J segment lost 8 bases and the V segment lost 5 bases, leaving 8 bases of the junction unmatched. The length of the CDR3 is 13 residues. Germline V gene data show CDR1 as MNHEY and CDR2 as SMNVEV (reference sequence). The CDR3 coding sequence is TGTGCCAGCAGTGTAGGGCGGGACAGCGAAGCTTTCTTT. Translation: CASSVGRDSEAFF.